This TCR beta chain originates from a study of control samples from healthy donors and cancer patients. Assay: immunoSEQ multiplex PCR; the TCRdb copy retains only in-frame clones and omits some. The data contain fewer than 95,000 clones, more than 75% of them singletons. This clone was seen a few times. The CDR3 has 14 amino acids. Germline-derived CDR1 and CDR2 are SGHTA and FQGNSA. V was cut by 1 base and J by 0 bases, with 7 bases left in between. Sequences were obtained from blood. The source is a woman aged 40 to 49 in good health. The chain uses TRBV7-2 and TRBJ2-7, with no clear D. DNA of the CDR3: TGTGCCAGCAGCTTAGACAGAAACTCCTACGAGCAGTACTTC. Amino acids: CASSLDRNSYEQYF. Looking up the rest from reference TRBV7-2 and TRBJ2-7 gives the full variable domain: GAGVSQSPSNKVTEKGKDVELRCDPISGHTALYWYRQSLGQGLEFLIYFQGNSAPDKSGLPSDRFSAERTGGSVSTLTIQRTQQEDSAVYLCASSLDRNSYEQYFGPGTRLTVT.